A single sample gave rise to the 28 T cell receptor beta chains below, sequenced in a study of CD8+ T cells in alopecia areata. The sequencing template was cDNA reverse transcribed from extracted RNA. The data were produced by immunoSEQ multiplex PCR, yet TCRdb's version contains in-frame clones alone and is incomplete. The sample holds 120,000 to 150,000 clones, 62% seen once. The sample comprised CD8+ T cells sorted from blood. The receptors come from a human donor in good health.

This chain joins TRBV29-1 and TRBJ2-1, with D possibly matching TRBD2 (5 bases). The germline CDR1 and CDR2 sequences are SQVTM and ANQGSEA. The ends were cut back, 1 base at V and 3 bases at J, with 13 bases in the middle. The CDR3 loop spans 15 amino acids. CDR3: CSVEGRHDNYNEQFF. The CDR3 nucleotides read TGCAGCGTTGAAGGGAGGCACGATAACTACAATGAGCAGTTCTTC.

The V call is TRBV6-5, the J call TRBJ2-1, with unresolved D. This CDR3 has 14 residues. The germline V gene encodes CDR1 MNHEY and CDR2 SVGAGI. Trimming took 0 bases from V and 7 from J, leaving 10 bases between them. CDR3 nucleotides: TGTGCCAGCAGTTACTCGCTACGGCGGAATGAGCAGTTCTTC. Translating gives CASSYSLRRNEQFF.

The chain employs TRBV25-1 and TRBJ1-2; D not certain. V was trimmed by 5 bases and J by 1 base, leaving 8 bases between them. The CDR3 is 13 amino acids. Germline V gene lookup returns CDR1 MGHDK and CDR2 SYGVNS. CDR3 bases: TGTGCCAGCAGTCGGGGTAATAACTATGGCTACACCTTC. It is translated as CASSRGNNYGYTF.

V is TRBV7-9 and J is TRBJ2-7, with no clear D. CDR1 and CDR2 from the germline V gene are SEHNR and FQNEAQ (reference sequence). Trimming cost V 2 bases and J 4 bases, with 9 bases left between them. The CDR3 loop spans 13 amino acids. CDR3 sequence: CASSLKQGYEQYF. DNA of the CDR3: TGTGCCAGCAGCTTAAAACAAGGTTACGAGCAGTACTTC. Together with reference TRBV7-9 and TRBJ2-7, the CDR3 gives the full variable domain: DTGVSQNPRHKITKRGQNVTFRCDPISEHNRLYWYRQTLGQGPEFLTYFQNEAQLEKSRLLSDRFSAERPKGSFSTLEIQRTEQGDSAMYLCASSLKQGYEQYFGPGTRLTVT.

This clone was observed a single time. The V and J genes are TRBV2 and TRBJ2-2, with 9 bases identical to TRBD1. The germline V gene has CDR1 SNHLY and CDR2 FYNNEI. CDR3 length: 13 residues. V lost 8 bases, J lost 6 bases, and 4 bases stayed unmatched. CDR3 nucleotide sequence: TGTGCCAGCGGACAGGGGAAGGCCGGGGAGCTGTTTTTT. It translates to CASGQGKAGELFF.

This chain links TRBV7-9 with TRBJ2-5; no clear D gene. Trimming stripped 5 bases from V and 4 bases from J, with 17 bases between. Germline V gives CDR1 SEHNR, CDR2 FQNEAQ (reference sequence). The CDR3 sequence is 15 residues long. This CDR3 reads CASSPENIWGETQYF. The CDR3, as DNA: TGTGCCAGCAGCCCTGAGAATATTTGGGGAGAGACCCAGTACTTC.

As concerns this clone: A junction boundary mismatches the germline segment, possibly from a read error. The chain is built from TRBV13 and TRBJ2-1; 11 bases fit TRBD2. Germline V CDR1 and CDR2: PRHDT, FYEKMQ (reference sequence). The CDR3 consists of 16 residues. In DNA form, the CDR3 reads TGTGCCAGCAGCACCAAGACTAGCGGGGCCTACGATGAGCAGTTCTTC. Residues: CASSTKTSGAYDEQFF. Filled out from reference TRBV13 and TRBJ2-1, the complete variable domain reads AAGVIQSPRHLIKEKRETATLKCYPIPRHDTVYWYQQGPGQDPQFLISFYEKMQSDKGSIPDRFSAQQFSDYHSELNMSSLELGDSALYFCASSTKTSGAYDEQFFGPGTRLTVL.

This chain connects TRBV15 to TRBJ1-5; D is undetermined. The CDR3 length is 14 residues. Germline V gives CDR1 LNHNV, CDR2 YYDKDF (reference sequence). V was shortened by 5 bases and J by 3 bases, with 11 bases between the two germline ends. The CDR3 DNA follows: TGTGCCACCAGCTCGACCGGGGTCAATCAGCCCCAGCATTTT. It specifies CATSSTGVNQPQHF.

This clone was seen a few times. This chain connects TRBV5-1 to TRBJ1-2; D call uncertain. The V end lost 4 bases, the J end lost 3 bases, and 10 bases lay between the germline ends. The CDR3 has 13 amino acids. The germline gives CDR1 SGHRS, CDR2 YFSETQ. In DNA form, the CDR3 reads TGCGCCAGCAGCCCCCGGACGGACTATGGCTACACCTTC. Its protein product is CASSPRTDYGYTF.

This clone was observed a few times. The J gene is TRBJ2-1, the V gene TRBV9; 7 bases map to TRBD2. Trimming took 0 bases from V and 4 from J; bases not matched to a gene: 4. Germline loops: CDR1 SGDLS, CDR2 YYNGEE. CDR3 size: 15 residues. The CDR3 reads CASSVVASGYNEQFF. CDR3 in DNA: TGTGCCAGCAGCGTAGTGGCTAGCGGATACAATGAGCAGTTCTTC.

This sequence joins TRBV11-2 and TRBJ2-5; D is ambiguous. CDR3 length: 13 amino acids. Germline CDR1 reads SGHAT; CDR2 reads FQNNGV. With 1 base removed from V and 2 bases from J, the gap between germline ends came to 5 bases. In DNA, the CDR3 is TGTGCCAGCAGCTTAGCAGCTCAAGAGACCCAGTACTTC. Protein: CASSLAAQETQYF.

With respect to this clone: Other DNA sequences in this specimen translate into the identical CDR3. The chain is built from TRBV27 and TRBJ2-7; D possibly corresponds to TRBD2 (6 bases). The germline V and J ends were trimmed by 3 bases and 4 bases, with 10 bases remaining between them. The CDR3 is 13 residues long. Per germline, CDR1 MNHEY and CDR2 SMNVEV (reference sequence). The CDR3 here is CASSFGGTYEQYF. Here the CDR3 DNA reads TGTGCCAGCAGTTTTGGCGGGACGTACGAGCAGTACTTC.

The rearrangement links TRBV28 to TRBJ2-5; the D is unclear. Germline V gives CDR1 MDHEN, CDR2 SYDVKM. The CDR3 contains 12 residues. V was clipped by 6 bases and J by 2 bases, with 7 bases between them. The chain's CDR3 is CASSKVQETQYF. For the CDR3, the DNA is TGTGCCAGCAGCAAGGTGCAAGAGACCCAGTACTTC.

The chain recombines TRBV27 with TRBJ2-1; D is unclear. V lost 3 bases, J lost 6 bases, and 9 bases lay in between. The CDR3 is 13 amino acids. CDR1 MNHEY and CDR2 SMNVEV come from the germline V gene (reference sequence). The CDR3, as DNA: TGTGCCAGCAGTTTGCCTAGGAGCAATGAGCAGTTCTTC. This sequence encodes CASSLPRSNEQFF.

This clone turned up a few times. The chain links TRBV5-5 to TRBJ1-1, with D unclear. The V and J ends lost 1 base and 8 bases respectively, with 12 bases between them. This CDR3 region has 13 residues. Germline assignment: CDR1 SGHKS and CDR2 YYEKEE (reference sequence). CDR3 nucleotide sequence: TGTGCCAGCAGCTTGTTAGGACGGACGGAAGCTTTCTTT. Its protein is CASSLLGRTEAFF.

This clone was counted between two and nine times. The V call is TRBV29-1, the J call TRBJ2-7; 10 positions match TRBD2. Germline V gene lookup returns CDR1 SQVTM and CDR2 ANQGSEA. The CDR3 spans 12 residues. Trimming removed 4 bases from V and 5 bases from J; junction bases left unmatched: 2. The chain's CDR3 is CSVAGTSDEQYF. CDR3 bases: TGCAGCGTTGCCGGGACTAGCGACGAGCAGTACTTC.

Written as DNA, the CDR3 is TGTGCCTGGAGCGAAGCGACAGGGCGGACCTACGAGCAGTACTTC. Protein: CAWSEATGRTYEQYF. The chain carries TRBV30 and TRBJ2-7; 7 nucleotides match TRBD1. V dropped 3 bases and J dropped 2; count of bases not matched to a gene: 10. Per germline, CDR1 GTSNPN and CDR2 SVGIG (reference sequence). The CDR3 length is 15 residues.

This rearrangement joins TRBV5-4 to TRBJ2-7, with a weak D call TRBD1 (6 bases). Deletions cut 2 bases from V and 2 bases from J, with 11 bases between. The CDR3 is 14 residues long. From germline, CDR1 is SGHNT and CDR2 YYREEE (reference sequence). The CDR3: CASSFAGVAYEQYF. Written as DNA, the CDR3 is TGTGCCAGCAGCTTTGCAGGGGTAGCCTACGAGCAGTACTTC. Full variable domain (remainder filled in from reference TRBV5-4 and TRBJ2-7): ETGVTQSPTHLIKTRGQQVTLRCSSQSGHNTVSWYQQALGQGPQFIFQYYREEENGRGNFPPRFSGLQFPNYSSELNVNALELDDSALYLCASSFAGVAYEQYFGPGTRLTVT.

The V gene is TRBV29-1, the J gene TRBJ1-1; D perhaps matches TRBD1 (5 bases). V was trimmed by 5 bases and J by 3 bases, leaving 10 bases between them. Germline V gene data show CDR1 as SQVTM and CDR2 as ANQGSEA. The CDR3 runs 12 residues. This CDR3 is CSVPGGDTEAFF. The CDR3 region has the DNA TGCAGCGTTCCCGGGGGTGACACTGAAGCTTTCTTT.

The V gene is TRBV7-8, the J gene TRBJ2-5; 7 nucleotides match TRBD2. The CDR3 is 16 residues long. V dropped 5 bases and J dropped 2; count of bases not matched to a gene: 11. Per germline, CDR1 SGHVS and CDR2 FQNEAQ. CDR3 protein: CASSPGWAGAQETQYF. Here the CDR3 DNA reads TGTGCCAGCAGCCCAGGATGGGCGGGAGCACAAGAGACCCAGTACTTC.

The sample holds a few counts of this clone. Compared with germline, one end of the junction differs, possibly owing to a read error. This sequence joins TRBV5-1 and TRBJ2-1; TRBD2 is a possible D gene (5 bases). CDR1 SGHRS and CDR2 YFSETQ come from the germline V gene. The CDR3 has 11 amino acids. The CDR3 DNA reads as TGCGCCAGCAGCGAGGACGGAGGACTGCTCTTC. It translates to CASSEDGGLLF.

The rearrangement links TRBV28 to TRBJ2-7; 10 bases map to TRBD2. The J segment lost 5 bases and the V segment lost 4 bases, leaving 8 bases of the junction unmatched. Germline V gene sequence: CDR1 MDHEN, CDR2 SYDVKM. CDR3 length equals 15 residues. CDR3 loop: CASSSRTSGLDEQYF. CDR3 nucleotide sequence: TGTGCCAGCAGTTCCCGGACTAGCGGCCTCGACGAGCAGTACTTC.

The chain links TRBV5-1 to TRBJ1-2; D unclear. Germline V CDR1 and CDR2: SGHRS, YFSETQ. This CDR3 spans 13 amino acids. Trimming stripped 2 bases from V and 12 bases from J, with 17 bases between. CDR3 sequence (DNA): TGCGCCAGCAGCTTACGGACCGACGGGCCCCACACCTTC. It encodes CASSLRTDGPHTF.

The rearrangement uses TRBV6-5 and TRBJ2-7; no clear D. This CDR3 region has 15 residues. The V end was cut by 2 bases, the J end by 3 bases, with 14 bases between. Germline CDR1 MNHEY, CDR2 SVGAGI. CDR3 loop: CASSYGSVSYYEQYF. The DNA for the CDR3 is TGTGCCAGCAGTTACGGTTCAGTCAGCTACTACGAGCAGTACTTC.

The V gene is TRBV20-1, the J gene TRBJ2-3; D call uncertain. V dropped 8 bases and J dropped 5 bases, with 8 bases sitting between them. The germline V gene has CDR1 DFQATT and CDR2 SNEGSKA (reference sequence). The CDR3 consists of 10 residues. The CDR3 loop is CSPLGDTQYF. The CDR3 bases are TGCAGTCCACTTGGAGATACGCAGTATTTT.

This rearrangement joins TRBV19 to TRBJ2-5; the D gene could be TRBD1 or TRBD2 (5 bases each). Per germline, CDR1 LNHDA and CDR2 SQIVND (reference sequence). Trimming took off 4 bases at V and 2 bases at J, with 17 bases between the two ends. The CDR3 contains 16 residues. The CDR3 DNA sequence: TGTGCCAGTAGTACCGCTAACTCGGGGCTTCAAGAGACCCAGTACTTC. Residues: CASSTANSGLQETQYF.

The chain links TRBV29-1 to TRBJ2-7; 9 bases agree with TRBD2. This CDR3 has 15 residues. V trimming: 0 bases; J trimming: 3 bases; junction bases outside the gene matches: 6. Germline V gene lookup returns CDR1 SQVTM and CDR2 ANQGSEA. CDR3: CSVEDPAGGGYEQYF. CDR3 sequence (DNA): TGCAGCGTTGAAGATCCTGCGGGAGGGGGCTACGAGCAGTACTTC.

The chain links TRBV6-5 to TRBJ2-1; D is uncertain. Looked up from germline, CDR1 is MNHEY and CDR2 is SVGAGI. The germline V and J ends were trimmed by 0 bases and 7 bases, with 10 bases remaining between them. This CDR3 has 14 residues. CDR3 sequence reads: CASSYSTVRNEQFF. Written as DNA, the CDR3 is TGTGCCAGCAGTTACTCGACGGTCAGAAATGAGCAGTTCTTC.